The 22 T cell receptor beta chains in this list originate from one sample, sequenced in a study of CD8 T cells in ankylosing spondylitis. Points from the study as a whole: Characteristic, it appeared, of ankylosing spondylitis blood was a TCR beta motif of about eight highly homologous variants.

Their antigens remain unidentified. TCRdb recomputed calls from the 5' RACE reads with MiXCR, one row per CDR3 protein. In the table there are roughly 470,000 distinct CDR3 sequences, about 24% of which are singletons. Material: blood, either unsorted or a sorted T cell fraction (not recorded which). The origin of the receptors is a male donor with ankylosing spondylitis.

The chain joins TRBV5-1 to TRBJ1-5; no definite D call. Trimming removed 5 bases at V and 3 bases at J, with 6 bases between. The CDR3 length is 12 residues. Germline V CDR1 and CDR2: SGHRS, YFSETQ. The CDR3 is CASREDNQPQHF. CDR3 bases: TGCGCCAGCAGGGAGGACAATCAGCCCCAGCATTTT.

The chain is built from TRBV11-2 and TRBJ1-2, with unresolved D. Trimming left V 5 bases short and J 8 bases short, with 12 bases between. This CDR3 is built from 12 residues. From germline, CDR1 is SGHAT and CDR2 FQNNGV. CDR3: CASSPNGGGYTF. The DNA of the CDR3 is TGTGCCAGCAGCCCTAACGGAGGAGGCTACACCTTC.

The V call is TRBV20-1, the J call TRBJ2-1; 11 bases map to TRBD1. This CDR3 contains 13 residues. Trimming removed 6 bases from V and 9 bases from J; junction bases left unmatched: 7. Germline CDR1 is DFQATT and CDR2 is SNEGSKA (reference sequence). The CDR3, as DNA: TGCAGTGCGAAAGGACAGGGGGCAGGTGAGCAGTTCTTC. Its translation: CSAKGQGAGEQFF.

The table lists this clonotype with a few counts. The gene calls are TRBV7-2 and TRBJ2-1, with 7 bases identical to TRBD2. Germline CDR1 reads SGHTA; CDR2 reads FQGNSA. V gave up 1 base and J gave up 4 bases; unmatched junction bases: 10. The CDR3 loop spans 17 amino acids. The CDR3 nucleotides are TGTGCCAGCAGCTTAGTGTCTAGCGGACCCCTTTACAATGAGCAGTTCTTC. Encoded protein: CASSLVSSGPLYNEQFF.

The J gene is TRBJ2-3, the V gene TRBV12-3 or TRBV12-4; a possible D gene is TRBD2 (6 bases). V dropped 6 bases and J dropped 0 bases, with 19 bases sitting between them. The CDR3 covers 17 residues. Written as DNA, the CDR3 is TGTGCCAGCAGCGGCGGGATATATATTCATAGCACAGATACGCAGTATTTT. Protein product: CASSGGIYIHSTDTQYF.

This clonotype was counted ten times or more. V is TRBV12-3 or TRBV12-4 and J is TRBJ1-1, with D hard to call. There are 13 residues in the CDR3. V lost 6 bases to trimming and J lost 1 base, with 9 bases between them. The CDR3 protein is CASSQYENTEAFF. The CDR3, as DNA: TGTGCCAGCAGCCAATACGAGAACACTGAAGCTTTCTTT.

The V call is TRBV5-1, the J call TRBJ2-7, with 10 bases that match TRBD2. The CDR3 runs to 15 residues. The germline V gene encodes CDR1 SGHRS and CDR2 YFSETQ. Unmatched junction bases numbered 4, after V lost 0 bases and J lost 4 bases. CDR3 amino acids: CASSLVTSGEYEQYF. In nucleotides, the CDR3 is TGCGCCAGCAGCTTGGTTACTAGCGGGGAGTACGAGCAGTACTTC.

This clonotype appeared a few times. This chain joins TRBV7-6 and TRBJ2-5; D is uncertain. The CDR3 has 14 residues. Trimming left V 5 bases short and J 3 bases short, with 13 bases between. Germline values: CDR1 SGHVS, CDR2 FNYEAQ. The CDR3 region is CASSLRATEETQYF. The CDR3 coding sequence is TGTGCCAGCAGCCTTAGAGCCACAGAAGAGACCCAGTACTTC.

The chain recombines TRBV7-8 with TRBJ2-3; D gene uncertain. Trimming stripped 5 bases from V and 6 bases from J, with 6 bases between. The CDR3 covers 11 residues. Germline V gene sequence: CDR1 SGHVS, CDR2 FQNEAQ. Here the CDR3 reads CASSGYDTQYF. As DNA, the CDR3 is TGTGCCAGCAGCGGTTACGATACGCAGTATTTT.

The chain recombines TRBV27 with TRBJ1-1; tentatively, D is TRBD1 (5 bases). This CDR3 region has 14 residues. CDR1 and CDR2 (germline): MNHEY, SMNVEV (reference sequence). With 8 bases removed from V and 0 bases from J, the gap between germline ends came to 13 bases. DNA of the CDR3: TGTGCCAGCGCGCGGGGGACGATGAACACTGAAGCTTTCTTT. It yields the protein CASARGTMNTEAFF.

The chain couples TRBV20-1 to TRBJ2-3; D may be TRBD2 (7 bases). Germline CDR1 reads DFQATT; CDR2 reads SNEGSKA (reference sequence). CDR3 length equals 15 residues. The V end was cut by 3 bases, the J end by 1 base, with 14 bases between. CDR3 sequence reads: CSASPGRGGTDTQYF. In nucleotides, the CDR3 is TGCAGTGCTAGCCCGGGGAGGGGGGGCACAGATACGCAGTATTTT.

This clonotype appeared a few times. The J gene is TRBJ2-6, the V gene TRBV5-1; D ambiguous. The V end lost 1 base, the J end lost 0 bases, and 8 bases lay between the germline ends. Germline V lookup: CDR1 SGHRS, CDR2 YFSETQ. The CDR3 is 16 amino acids. CDR3 sequence: CASSLLSTSGANVLTF. DNA of the CDR3: TGCGCCAGCAGCTTGTTGAGCACCTCTGGGGCCAACGTCCTGACTTTC.

This clonotype was detected a few times. Written as DNA, the CDR3 is TGTGCCAGCAGCCAATCGGAAAGAGGGGGCGCTCAGCCCCAGCATTTT. The encoded protein is CASSQSERGGAQPQHF. The genes are TRBV16 and TRBJ1-5; 7 bases are shared with TRBD1. The V gene's germline CDR1 is KGHSY and CDR2 FQNENV. The CDR3 is made up of 16 amino acids. V lost 0 bases, J lost 6 bases, and 8 bases stayed unmatched.

This clonotype was found once. V and J are TRBV10-3 and TRBJ1-2; D possibly corresponds to TRBD1 (6 bases). The CDR3 sequence is 14 residues long. CDR1 and CDR2 (germline): ENHRY, SYGVKD. V was cut by 6 bases and J by 0 bases, with 11 bases left in between. The DNA for the CDR3 is TGTGCCATCAGCCAAGGGGGGTCTAACTATGGCTACACCTTC. It specifies CAISQGGSNYGYTF.

This clonotype came up many times. This rearrangement joins TRBV29-1 to TRBJ2-5; possible D gene TRBD1, 6 bases. Germline V gene sequence: CDR1 SQVTM, CDR2 ANQGSEA. V lost 6 bases and J 4 bases, leaving 15 bases between the germline ends. The CDR3 totals 13 residues. CDR3 coding DNA: TGCAGCGTCCCCCAGGGGAAGAGAGAGACCCAGTACTTC. Residues: CSVPQGKRETQYF.

The V and J genes are TRBV20-1 and TRBJ2-5; 12 nucleotides agree with TRBD2. The CDR3 sequence is 12 residues long. Germline-derived CDR1 and CDR2 are DFQATT and SNEGSKA (reference sequence). CDR3 sequence reads: CSLAGGQETQYF. In DNA form, the CDR3 reads TGCAGCCTAGCGGGGGGGCAAGAGACCCAGTACTTC.

This chain links TRBV12-3 or TRBV12-4 with TRBJ1-5; 7 positions match TRBD1. V was clipped by 7 bases and J by 4 bases; unmatched bases: 13. This CDR3 comprises 16 residues. CDR3 nucleotides: TGTGCCAGCACCCGGGATGGCAGGGGGGAGAATCAGCCCCAGCATTTT. This translates into CASTRDGRGENQPQHF.

This clonotype was recorded a few times. The rearrangement joins TRBV4-1 to TRBJ2-1; tentative D call: TRBD2 (6 bases). The germline gives CDR1 MGHRA, CDR2 YSYEKL. The CDR3 spans 17 residues. Trimming removed 4 bases at V and 8 bases at J, with 24 bases between. Here the CDR3 reads CASSPTSTGTFIDEQFF. Here the CDR3 DNA reads TGCGCCAGCAGCCCCACCTCAACCGGGACTTTCATCGATGAGCAGTTCTTC.

The chain is built from TRBV12-3 or TRBV12-4 and TRBJ1-2; 8 nucleotides line up with TRBD1. CDR3 length equals 17 residues. After removal of 2 bases from V and 2 bases from J, the junction contained 10 bases not matched to a gene. CDR3 DNA sequence: TGTGCCAGCAGTTTATTCCCCAGGGGGCGCGTCAACTATGGCTACACCTTC. Its protein product is CASSLFPRGRVNYGYTF.

This clonotype has more than one count but fewer than ten. The V call is TRBV12-3 or TRBV12-4, the J call TRBJ2-2; a possible D gene is TRBD2 (6 bases). This CDR3 is built from 14 residues. Trimming shortened V by 6 bases and J by 3 bases, and 11 bases separated the two germline ends. The CDR3 nucleotides are TGTGCCAGCAGCACCGGACTATACACCGGGGAGCTGTTTTTT. Its protein is CASSTGLYTGELFF.

This clonotype was seen only a few times. The rearrangement uses TRBV7-2 and TRBJ2-7, with D possibly being TRBD2 (5 bases). Germline CDR1 reads SGHTA; CDR2 reads FQGNSA. The V gene lost 3 bases and the J gene lost 4 bases, with 10 bases spanning the gap. The CDR3 has 13 residues. CDR3 DNA: TGTGCCAGCAGCTTTGTGGGGAGTTACGAGCAGTACTTC. Its protein is CASSFVGSYEQYF.

The chain couples TRBV5-1 to TRBJ2-2; 8 bases fit TRBD1. The V gene end was trimmed by 4 bases and the J gene end by 6 bases; junction bases not matched to a gene: 5. Per germline, CDR1 SGHRS and CDR2 YFSETQ. This CDR3 has 14 residues. CDR3 loop: CASSPETGAGELFF. The DNA of the CDR3 is TGCGCCAGCAGCCCAGAGACAGGGGCCGGGGAGCTGTTTTTT. The full variable domain, its missing parts supplied by reference TRBV5-1 and TRBJ2-2, is KAGVTQTPRYLIKTRGQQVTLSCSPISGHRSVSWYQQTPGQGLQFLFEYFSETQRNKGNFPGRFSGRQFSNSRSEMNVSTLELGDSALYLCASSPETGAGELFFGEGSRLTVL.